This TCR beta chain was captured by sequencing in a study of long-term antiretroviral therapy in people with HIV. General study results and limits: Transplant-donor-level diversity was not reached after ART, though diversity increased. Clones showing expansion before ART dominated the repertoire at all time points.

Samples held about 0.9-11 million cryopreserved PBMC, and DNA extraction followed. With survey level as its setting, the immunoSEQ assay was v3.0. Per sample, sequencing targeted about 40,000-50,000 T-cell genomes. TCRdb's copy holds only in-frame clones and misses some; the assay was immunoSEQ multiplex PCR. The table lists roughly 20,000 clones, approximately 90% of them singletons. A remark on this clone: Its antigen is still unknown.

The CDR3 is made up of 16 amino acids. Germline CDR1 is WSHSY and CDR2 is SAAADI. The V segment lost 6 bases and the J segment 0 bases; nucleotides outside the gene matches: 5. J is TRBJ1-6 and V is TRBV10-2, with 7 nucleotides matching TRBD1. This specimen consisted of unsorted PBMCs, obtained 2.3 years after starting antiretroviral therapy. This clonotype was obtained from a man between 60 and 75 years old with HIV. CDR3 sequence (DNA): TGCGCCAGCAGATCGACAGGGAGCTCCTATAATTCACCCCTCCACTTT. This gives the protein CASRSTGSSYNSPLHF.